These 5 T cell receptor beta chains came from one sample sequenced in a study of blood T cells in healthy people across ages. For the second PCR, which ran for about 7 to 11 cycles, a sample-barcoded 5' primer and a J-beta primer mix were used. TCRdb re-derived calls from the 5' RACE reads in MiXCR, one entry per CDR3 protein. The profile shows about 570,000 distinct CDR3 sequences, roughly 29% of them singletons. Sequenced input: blood. The source is a woman in her 70s in good health.

The chain uses TRBV7-2 and TRBJ1-2; D is unresolved. The CDR3 covers 16 residues. From germline, CDR1 is SGHTA and CDR2 FQGNSA. Trimming cost V 2 bases and J 0 bases, with 13 bases left between them. CDR3 amino acids: CASSLYPLNPNYGYTF. Here the CDR3 DNA reads TGTGCCAGCAGCTTATACCCCTTAAACCCTAACTATGGCTACACCTTC.

There are many counts of this clonotype. V gene TRBV7-2 combines with J gene TRBJ2-5; 7 bases are shared with TRBD1. V was clipped by 1 base and J by 5 bases; unmatched bases: 10. CDR1 SGHTA and CDR2 FQGNSA come from the germline V gene. The CDR3 has 16 amino acids. The CDR3 spells CASSLVSGGIRETQYF. In nucleotides, the CDR3 is TGTGCCAGCAGCTTAGTGTCAGGGGGAATCCGGGAGACCCAGTACTTC.

The gene calls are TRBV6-5 and TRBJ2-5, with 12 bases matching TRBD1. Germline assignment: CDR1 MNHEY and CDR2 SVGAGI. V dropped 7 bases and J dropped 11; count of bases not matched to a gene: 14. This CDR3 has 15 residues. The CDR3 spells CASTLTGTGGHPQYF. CDR3 sequence (DNA): TGTGCCAGCACCCTGACCGGGACAGGGGGCCATCCGCAGTACTTC.

The chain uses TRBV28 and TRBJ2-7, with 9 bases matching TRBD1. The length of the CDR3 is 16 residues. Germline CDR1 reads MDHEN; CDR2 reads SYDVKM. Losses at the gene ends were 9 bases for V and 1 base for J; bases not matched to a gene: 13. CDR3 amino acids: CASARWVGQGSYEQYF. CDR3 nucleotide sequence: TGTGCCAGTGCACGTTGGGTCGGACAGGGGTCCTACGAGCAGTACTTC.

A few counts support this clonotype. Compared with germline, one end of the junction differs, possibly owing to a read error. This chain joins TRBV27 and TRBJ1-4, with D unresolved. CDR1 is MNHEY and CDR2 is SMNVEV in the germline V gene (reference sequence). The CDR3 extends over 15 amino acids. CDR3 DNA: TGTGCCAGCAGTCCCGGGGATGGCTTTAATGCAAAACTGTTTTTT. Translation: CASSPGDGFNAKLFF.